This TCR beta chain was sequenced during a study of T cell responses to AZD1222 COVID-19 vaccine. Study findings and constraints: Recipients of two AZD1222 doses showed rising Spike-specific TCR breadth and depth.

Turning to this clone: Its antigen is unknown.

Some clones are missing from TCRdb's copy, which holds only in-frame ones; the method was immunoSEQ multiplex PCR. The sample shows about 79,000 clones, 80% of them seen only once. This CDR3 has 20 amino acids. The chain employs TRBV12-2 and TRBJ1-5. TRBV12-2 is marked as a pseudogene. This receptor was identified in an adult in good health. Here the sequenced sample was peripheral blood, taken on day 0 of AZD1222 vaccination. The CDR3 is CASCLEEPTSRERDNQPQHF. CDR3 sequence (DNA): TGTGCAAGTTGCTTAGAAGAACCGACTTCTAGGGAGAGGGACAATCAGCCCCAGCATTTT.